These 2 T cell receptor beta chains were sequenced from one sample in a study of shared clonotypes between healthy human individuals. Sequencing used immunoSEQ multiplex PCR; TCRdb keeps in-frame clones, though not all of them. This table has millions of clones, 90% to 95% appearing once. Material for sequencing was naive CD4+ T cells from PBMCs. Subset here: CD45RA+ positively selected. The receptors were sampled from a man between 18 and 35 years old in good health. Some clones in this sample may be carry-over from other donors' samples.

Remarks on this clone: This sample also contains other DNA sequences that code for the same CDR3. CDR3 coding DNA: TGTGCCAGCAGCCCCGGACAGGGGGCAAACTATGGCTACACCTTC. Translation gives CASSPGQGANYGYTF. The genes are TRBV9 and TRBJ1-2; TRBD1 aligns across 11 bases. The germline gives CDR1 SGDLS, CDR2 YYNGEE. The CDR3 totals 15 residues. V gave up 4 bases and J gave up 2 bases; unmatched junction bases: 4.

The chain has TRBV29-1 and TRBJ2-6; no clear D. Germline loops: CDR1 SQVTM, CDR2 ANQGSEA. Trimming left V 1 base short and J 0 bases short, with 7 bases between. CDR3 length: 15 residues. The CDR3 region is CSVEVGSSGANVLTF. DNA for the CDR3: TGCAGCGTTGAAGTGGGGTCCTCTGGGGCCAACGTCCTGACTTTC.